A selection of T cell receptor beta chains follows, all from one sample in a study of blood T cell repertoires in COVID-19. The protocol was immunoSEQ multiplex PCR, while the TCRdb copy is restricted to in-frame clones and leaves out a portion. Of about 15,000 clones listed, over 75% are singletons. The sample comprised peripheral blood. All receptors derive from a woman between 65 and 79 years old with active COVID-19. CDR3s include the opening cysteine and the closing phenylalanine or tryptophan. Each record gives: D gene, clone size, J gene, V gene, CDR3 DNA, CDR3 protein. D genes are given only for firm matches. Not all rows give a size; the values are once, few, many and, for expanded clones, a class.

D: TRBD1; size: -; J: TRBJ1-1; V: TRBV3-1/TRBV3-2; DNA: TGTGCCAGCAGTCAGGCCGACAGGGGGACTGAAGCTTTCTTT; CDR3: CASSQADRGTEAFF
D: TRBD2; size: once; J: TRBJ2-7; V: TRBV6-2/TRBV6-3; DNA: TGTGCCAGCAGTTATAGAAGAACTAGCGGGAGATACGAGCAGTACTTC; CDR3: CASSYRRTSGRYEQYF
D: -; size: -; J: TRBJ1-2; V: TRBV28; DNA: TGTGCCAGCAGTTTTCAGGGGACATCGACGCCCTACTATGGCTACACCTTC; CDR3: CASSFQGTSTPYYGYTF
D: -; size: few; J: TRBJ2-4; V: TRBV6-6; DNA: TGTGCCAGCAAGCCTGACGGGGGCATTCAGTACTTC; CDR3: CASKPDGGIQYF
D: -; size: -; J: TRBJ2-3; V: TRBV7-2; DNA: TGTGCCAGCAGCTTACAGCGGGCCGCGGGGCCAGATACGCAGTATTTT; CDR3: CASSLQRAAGPDTQYF
D: TRBD2; size: -; J: TRBJ2-7; V: TRBV5-1; DNA: TGCGCCAGCAGCCGGACTAGCGGGAGCTCCTACGAGCAGTACTTC; CDR3: CASSRTSGSSYEQYF
D: TRBD1; size: once; J: TRBJ1-2; V: TRBV19; DNA: TGTGCCAGTAGTATCGGACAGACAGGGAACTATGGCTACACCTTC; CDR3: CASSIGQTGNYGYTF
D: -; size: -; J: TRBJ1-1; V: TRBV5-1; DNA: TGCGCCAGCAGCTCCGGACACTCGAACACTGAAGCTTTCTTT; CDR3: CASSSGHSNTEAFF
D: -; size: -; J: TRBJ2-5; V: TRBV7-2; DNA: TGTGCCAGCAGCTTAGCCCAGCGCCGTCAAGAGACCCAGTACTTC; CDR3: CASSLAQRRQETQYF
D: -; size: -; J: TRBJ2-7; V: TRBV5-1; DNA: TGCGCCAGCAGCTTGGATGCCGGGTCTAGCTACGAGCAGTACTTC; CDR3: CASSLDAGSSYEQYF
D: -; size: medium-sized; J: TRBJ1-1; V: TRBV5-4; DNA: TGTGCCAGCAGCTTGTTCCGGGACACTGAAGCTTTCTTT; CDR3: CASSLFRDTEAFF
D: TRBD2; size: -; J: TRBJ2-7; V: TRBV5-4; DNA: TGTGCCAGCAGCTTGCAGCGGGGGTACGAGCAGTACTTC; CDR3: CASSLQRGYEQYF
D: TRBD2; size: -; J: TRBJ2-7; V: TRBV29-1; DNA: TGCAGCGTAAAAGCGGGAGGGCTCTTCTACGAGCAGTACTTC; CDR3: CSVKAGGLFYEQYF
D: -; size: -; J: TRBJ2-1; V: TRBV5-3; DNA: TGTGCCAGAAGCTCATCGGACGGGAGCCCAAGGAATGAGCAGTTCTTC; CDR3: CARSSSDGSPRNEQFF
D: TRBD1; size: -; J: TRBJ2-7; V: TRBV9; DNA: TGTGCCAGCAGCGAGGGGACAGGGGTAGCCTACGAGCAGTACTTC; CDR3: CASSEGTGVAYEQYF
D: -; size: -; J: TRBJ1-4; V: TRBV6-6; DNA: TGTGGGGCGGGTCCTAATGAAAAACTGTTTTTT; CDR3: CGAGPNEKLFF
D: -; size: -; J: TRBJ1-2; V: TRBV5-4; DNA: TGTGCCAGCAGCTTGGTTCTCAAACTGAGGGGCTACACCTTC; CDR3: CASSLVLKLRGYTF